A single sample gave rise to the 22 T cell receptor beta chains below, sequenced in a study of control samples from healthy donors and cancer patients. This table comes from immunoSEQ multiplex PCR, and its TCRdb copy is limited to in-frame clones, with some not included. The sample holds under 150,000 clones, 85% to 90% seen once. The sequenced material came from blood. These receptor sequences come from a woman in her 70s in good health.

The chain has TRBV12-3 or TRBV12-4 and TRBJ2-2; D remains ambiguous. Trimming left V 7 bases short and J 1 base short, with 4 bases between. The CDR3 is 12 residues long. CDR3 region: CASNGNTGELFF. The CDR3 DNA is TGTGCCAGCAATGGGAACACCGGGGAGCTGTTTTTT.

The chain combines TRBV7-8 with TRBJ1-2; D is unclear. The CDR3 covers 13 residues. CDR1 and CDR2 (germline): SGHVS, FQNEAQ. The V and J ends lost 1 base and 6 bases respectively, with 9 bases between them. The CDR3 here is CASSLGTRDGYTF. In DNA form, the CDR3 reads TGTGCCAGCAGCTTAGGGACGAGAGATGGCTACACCTTC.

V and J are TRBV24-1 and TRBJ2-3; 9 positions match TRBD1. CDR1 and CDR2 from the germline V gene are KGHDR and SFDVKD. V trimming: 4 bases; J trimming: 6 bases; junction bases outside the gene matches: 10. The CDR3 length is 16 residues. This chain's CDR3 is CATSEPGTGRPDTQYF. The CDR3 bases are TGTGCCACCAGTGAACCAGGGACAGGGCGGCCCGATACGCAGTATTTT.

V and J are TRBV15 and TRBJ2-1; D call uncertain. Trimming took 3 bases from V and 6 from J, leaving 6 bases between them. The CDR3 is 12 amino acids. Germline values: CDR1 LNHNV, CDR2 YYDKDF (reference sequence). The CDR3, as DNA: TGTGCCACCAGCAGGTGGGCCAATGAGCAGTTCTTC. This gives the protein CATSRWANEQFF.

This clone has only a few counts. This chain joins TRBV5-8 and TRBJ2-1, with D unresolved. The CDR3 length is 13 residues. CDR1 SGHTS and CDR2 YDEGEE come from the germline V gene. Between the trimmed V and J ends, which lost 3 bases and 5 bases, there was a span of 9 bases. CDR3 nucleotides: TGTGCCAGCAGCTCCCCATTCCACAATGAGCAGTTCTTC. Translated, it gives CASSSPFHNEQFF. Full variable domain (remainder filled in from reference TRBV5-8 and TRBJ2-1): EAGVTQSPTHLIKTRGQQATLRCSPISGHTSVYWYQQALGLGLQFLLWYDEGEERNRGNFPPRFSGRQFPNYSSELNVNALELEDSALYLCASSSPFHNEQFFGPGTRLTVL.

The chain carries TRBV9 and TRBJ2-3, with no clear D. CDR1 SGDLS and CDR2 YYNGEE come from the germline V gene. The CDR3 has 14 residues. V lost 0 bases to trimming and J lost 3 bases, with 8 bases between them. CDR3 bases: TGTGCCAGCAGCGTAGAGGTAGGGACAGATACGCAGTATTTT. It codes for CASSVEVGTDTQYF. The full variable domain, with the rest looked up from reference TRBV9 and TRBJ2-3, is DSGVTQTPKHLITATGQRVTLRCSPRSGDLSVYWYQQSLDQGLQFLIQYYNGEERAKGNILERFSAQQFPDLHSELNLSSLELGDSALYFCASSVEVGTDTQYFGPGTRLTVL.

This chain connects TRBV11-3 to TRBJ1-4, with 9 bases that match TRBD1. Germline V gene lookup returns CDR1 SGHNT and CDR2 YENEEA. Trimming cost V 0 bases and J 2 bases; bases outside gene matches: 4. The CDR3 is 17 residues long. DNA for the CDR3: TGTGCCAGCAGCTTAGACAAGGACAGGGGTACTAATGAAAAACTGTTTTTT. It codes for CASSLDKDRGTNEKLFF.

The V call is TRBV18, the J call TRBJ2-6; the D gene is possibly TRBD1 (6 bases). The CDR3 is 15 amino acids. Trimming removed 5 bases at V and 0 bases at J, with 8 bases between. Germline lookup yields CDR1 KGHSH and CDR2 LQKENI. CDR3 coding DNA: TGTGCCAGCTCAGAACAGGGCTCTGGGGCCAACGTCCTGACTTTC. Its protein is CASSEQGSGANVLTF.

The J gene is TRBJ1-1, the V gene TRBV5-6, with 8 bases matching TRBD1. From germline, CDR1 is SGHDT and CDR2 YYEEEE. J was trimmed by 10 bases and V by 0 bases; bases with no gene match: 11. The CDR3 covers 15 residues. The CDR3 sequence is CASSLGRTGPTPAFF. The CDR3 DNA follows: TGTGCCAGCAGCTTGGGGAGGACAGGGCCAACCCCAGCTTTCTTT.

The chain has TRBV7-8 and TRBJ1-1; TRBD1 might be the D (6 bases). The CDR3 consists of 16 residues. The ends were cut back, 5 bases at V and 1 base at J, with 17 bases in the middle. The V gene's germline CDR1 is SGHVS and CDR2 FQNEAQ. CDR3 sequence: CASSPLQGRWNTEAFF. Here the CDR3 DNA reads TGTGCCAGCAGCCCACTACAGGGTCGGTGGAACACTGAAGCTTTCTTT.

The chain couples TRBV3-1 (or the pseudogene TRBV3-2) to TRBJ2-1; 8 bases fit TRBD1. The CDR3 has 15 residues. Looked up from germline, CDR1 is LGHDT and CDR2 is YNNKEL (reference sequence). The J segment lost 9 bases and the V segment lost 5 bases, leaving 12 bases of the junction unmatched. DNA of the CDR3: TGTGCCAGCAGCGAGCGGACAGGGCCTCTTGGTGAGCAGTTCTTC. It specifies CASSERTGPLGEQFF.

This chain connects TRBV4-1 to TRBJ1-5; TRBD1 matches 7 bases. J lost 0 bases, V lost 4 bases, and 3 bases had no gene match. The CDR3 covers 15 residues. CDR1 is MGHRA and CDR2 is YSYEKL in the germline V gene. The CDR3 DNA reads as TGCGCCAGCAGCCGAGGGACAGATAGCAATCAGCCCCAGCATTTT. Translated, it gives CASSRGTDSNQPQHF.

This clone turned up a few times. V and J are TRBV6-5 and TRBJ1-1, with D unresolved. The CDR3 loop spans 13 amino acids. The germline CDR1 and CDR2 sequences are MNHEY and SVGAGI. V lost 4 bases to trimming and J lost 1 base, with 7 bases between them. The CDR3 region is CASSSRPNTEAFF. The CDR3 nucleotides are TGTGCCAGCAGTTCCCGGCCGAACACTGAAGCTTTCTTT.

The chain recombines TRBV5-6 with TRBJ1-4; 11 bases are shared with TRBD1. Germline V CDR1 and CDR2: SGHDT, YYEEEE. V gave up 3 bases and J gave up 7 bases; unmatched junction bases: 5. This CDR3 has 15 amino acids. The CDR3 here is CASSSRDRGAEKLFF. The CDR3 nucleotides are TGTGCCAGCAGCTCCCGGGACAGGGGGGCTGAAAAACTGTTTTTT.

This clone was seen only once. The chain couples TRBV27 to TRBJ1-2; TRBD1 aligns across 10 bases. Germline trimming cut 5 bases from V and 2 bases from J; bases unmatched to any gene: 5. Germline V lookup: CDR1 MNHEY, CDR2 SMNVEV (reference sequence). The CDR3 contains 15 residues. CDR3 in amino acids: CASSPWDRGNYGYTF. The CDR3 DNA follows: TGTGCCAGCAGTCCATGGGACAGGGGCAACTATGGCTACACCTTC.

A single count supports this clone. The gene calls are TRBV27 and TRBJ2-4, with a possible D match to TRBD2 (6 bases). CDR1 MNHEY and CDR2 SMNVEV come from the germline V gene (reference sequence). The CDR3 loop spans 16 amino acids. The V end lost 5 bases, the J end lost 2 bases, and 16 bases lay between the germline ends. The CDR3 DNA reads TGTGCCAGCAGTGGCTGGGAGGAGGCGACCAAAAACATTCAGTACTTC. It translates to CASSGWEEATKNIQYF.

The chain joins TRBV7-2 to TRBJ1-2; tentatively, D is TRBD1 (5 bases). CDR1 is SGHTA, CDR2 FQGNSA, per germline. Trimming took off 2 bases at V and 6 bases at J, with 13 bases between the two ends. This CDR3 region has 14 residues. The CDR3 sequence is CASSLKTGHDGYTF. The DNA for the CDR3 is TGTGCCAGCAGCTTAAAAACGGGGCATGATGGCTACACCTTC.

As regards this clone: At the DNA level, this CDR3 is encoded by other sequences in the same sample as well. CDR3 protein: CASSYGGNTEAFF. The CDR3 coding sequence is TGTGCCAGCAGTTACGGGGGCAACACTGAAGCTTTCTTT. The chain carries TRBV6-5 and TRBJ1-1; possibly TRBD1 for D (6 bases). The CDR3 length is 13 residues. V was cut by 2 bases and J by 2 bases, with 6 bases left in between. The germline gives CDR1 MNHEY, CDR2 SVGAGI.

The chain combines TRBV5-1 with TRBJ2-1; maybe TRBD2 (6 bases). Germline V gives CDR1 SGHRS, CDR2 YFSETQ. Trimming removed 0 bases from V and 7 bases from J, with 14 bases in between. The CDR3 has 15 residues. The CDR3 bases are TGCGCCAGCAGCTTGGGGGACTTGAGGCTGAATGAGCAGTTCTTC. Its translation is CASSLGDLRLNEQFF.

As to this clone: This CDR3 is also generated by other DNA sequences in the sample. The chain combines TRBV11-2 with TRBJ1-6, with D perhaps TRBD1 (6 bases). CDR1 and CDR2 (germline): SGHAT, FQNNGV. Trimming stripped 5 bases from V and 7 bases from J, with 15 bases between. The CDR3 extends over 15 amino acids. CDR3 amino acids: CASSRGVGGNSPLHF. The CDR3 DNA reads TGTGCCAGCAGCAGGGGGGTGGGGGGGAATTCACCCCTCCACTTT.

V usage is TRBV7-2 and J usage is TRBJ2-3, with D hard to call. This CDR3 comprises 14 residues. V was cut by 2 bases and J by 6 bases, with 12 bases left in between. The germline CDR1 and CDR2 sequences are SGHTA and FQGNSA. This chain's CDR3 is CASSLLGVPDTQYF. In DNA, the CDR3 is TGTGCCAGCAGCTTACTAGGTGTTCCGGATACGCAGTATTTT.

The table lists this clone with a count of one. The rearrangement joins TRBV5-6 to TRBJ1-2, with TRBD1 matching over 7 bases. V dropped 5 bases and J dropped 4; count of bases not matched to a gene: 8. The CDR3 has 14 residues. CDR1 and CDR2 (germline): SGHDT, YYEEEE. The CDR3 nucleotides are TGTGCCAGCAGTGTGAACAGGGGTGGCTATGGCTACACCTTC. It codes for CASSVNRGGYGYTF.